The 20 T cell receptor beta chains below come from one sample, sequenced in a study of early T cells in non-severe SARS-CoV-2 infection. MiXCR, run by TCRdb on the 5' RACE reads, gives a single entry per CDR3 protein. The sample records 75,000 to 95,000 distinct CDR3 sequences, roughly 17% being singletons. The specimen was whole blood, collected at baseline. The receptors originated from an adult who was a healthcare worker with PCR-confirmed SARS-CoV-2 infection or an uninfected control (not recorded which).

The table lists this clonotype with many counts. The V and J genes are TRBV4-1 and TRBJ2-5; D might be TRBD1 (5 bases). Germline V gene sequence: CDR1 MGHRA, CDR2 YSYEKL. The CDR3 contains 15 residues. Trimming took off 4 bases at V and 1 base at J, with 13 bases between the two ends. This CDR3 reads CASSRRRQSQETQYF. The CDR3 DNA sequence: TGCGCCAGCAGCCGACGGAGACAGAGCCAAGAGACCCAGTACTTC.

The V and J genes are TRBV7-9 and TRBJ2-7; the match to TRBD2 covers 8 bases. Germline CDR1 and CDR2: SEHNR and FQNEAQ (reference sequence). The junction had 8 bases not matched to a gene; V was cut back by 4 bases and J by 0 bases. This CDR3 has 16 residues. CDR3 residues: CASSSATGGPSYEQYF. In DNA, the CDR3 is TGTGCCAGCAGCTCCGCCACGGGAGGGCCCTCCTACGAGCAGTACTTC.

The chain recombines TRBV5-4 with TRBJ2-3; 10 bases fit TRBD2. The V gene's germline CDR1 is SGHNT and CDR2 YYREEE (reference sequence). The CDR3 spans 13 residues. The trim removed 6 bases at V and 4 bases at J, leaving 2 bases unmatched. Written as DNA, the CDR3 is TGTGCCAGCACAGCGGGAGGGGCAGATACGCAGTATTTT. This gives the protein CASTAGGADTQYF.

The genes are TRBV27 and TRBJ2-1; no firm D call. Between the trimmed V and J ends, which lost 5 bases and 9 bases, there was a span of 11 bases. The CDR3 length is 12 residues. Germline loops: CDR1 MNHEY, CDR2 SMNVEV (reference sequence). Here the CDR3 reads CASSTLYGEQFF. In DNA form, the CDR3 reads TGTGCCAGCAGTACCCTTTACGGTGAGCAGTTCTTC.

This clonotype was picked up a small number of times. The gene calls are TRBV11-2 and TRBJ2-1; TRBD1 matches 9 bases. V lost 2 bases and J lost 8; bases outside the gene matches: 10. This CDR3 contains 16 residues. The germline V gene has CDR1 SGHAT and CDR2 FQNNGV. The CDR3 DNA is TGTGCCAGCAGCTTAACATTTTCCGGGACAGGGCATGAGCAGTTCTTC. It codes for CASSLTFSGTGHEQFF.

This clonotype was counted only a few times. V and J are TRBV20-1 and TRBJ2-5; 13 bases line up with TRBD2. The CDR3 is made up of 13 amino acids. Germline-derived CDR1 and CDR2 are DFQATT and SNEGSKA (reference sequence). V shed 3 bases and J 5 bases; nucleotides not matched to a gene: 0. The CDR3 protein is CSARTSGRETQYF. The CDR3 region has the DNA TGCAGTGCTAGGACTAGCGGGAGGGAGACCCAGTACTTC.

This clonotype was observed many times. J is TRBJ2-1 and V is TRBV20-1, with 12 bases fitting TRBD2. CDR1 is DFQATT, CDR2 SNEGSKA, per germline (reference sequence). The ends lost 4 bases at V and 8 bases at J; junction bases unmatched: 6. The CDR3 is 14 amino acids. The CDR3 is CSATLAGGPYEQFF. DNA of the CDR3: TGCAGTGCTACCCTAGCGGGAGGGCCCTATGAGCAGTTCTTC.

This clonotype came up many times. The V gene is TRBV5-6, the J gene TRBJ1-2; the D gene is possibly TRBD1 (6 bases). Germline V CDR1 and CDR2: SGHDT, YYEEEE. This CDR3 comprises 13 residues. The V end was cut by 5 bases, the J end by 0 bases, with 8 bases between. CDR3 DNA: TGTGCCAGCAGGTGGACAGCTAACTATGGCTACACCTTC. It translates to CASRWTANYGYTF.

The gene calls are TRBV6-1 and TRBJ2-3, with TRBD1 matching over 12 bases. Germline V gives CDR1 MNHNS, CDR2 SASEGT. The CDR3 is made up of 14 amino acids. V was clipped by 8 bases and J by 5 bases; unmatched bases: 5. CDR3 in amino acids: CASCRDRGQDTQYF. CDR3 DNA: TGTGCCAGCTGTCGGGACAGGGGGCAAGATACGCAGTATTTT.

The J gene is TRBJ2-2, the V gene TRBV14; 7 nucleotides line up with TRBD2. This CDR3 is built from 15 residues. The V gene's germline CDR1 is SGHDN and CDR2 FVKESK. Trimming cost V 5 bases and J 5 bases; bases outside gene matches: 8. CDR3 loop: CASSFAGAGTGELFF. As DNA, the CDR3 is TGTGCCAGCAGCTTTGCGGGAGCGGGGACCGGGGAGCTGTTTTTT.

The sample holds many counts of this clonotype. V is TRBV20-1 and J is TRBJ2-1; D not resolved. Trimming pared 7 bases from V and 10 bases from J, leaving 11 bases between. CDR1 is DFQATT, CDR2 SNEGSKA, per germline (reference sequence). CDR3 length equals 10 residues. CDR3 protein: CSVERREQFF. CDR3 in DNA: TGCAGTGTGGAGCGTCGCGAGCAGTTCTTC.

This clonotype was seen at least ten times. The J gene is TRBJ2-5, the V gene TRBV5-4, with 8 bases matching TRBD2. Trimming cost V 4 bases and J 2 bases; bases outside gene matches: 10. This CDR3 has 16 amino acids. Germline CDR1 reads SGHNT; CDR2 reads YYREEE (reference sequence). Here the CDR3 reads CASSPGAGDHQETQYF. DNA of the CDR3: TGTGCCAGCAGCCCTGGAGCGGGAGATCATCAAGAGACCCAGTACTTC.

This clonotype showed up many times. The chain recombines TRBV12-3 or TRBV12-4 with TRBJ2-1, with a weak D call TRBD1 (5 bases). V dropped 5 bases and J dropped 11 bases, with 7 bases sitting between them. There are 10 residues in the CDR3. The CDR3 here is CASSAGQQFF. CDR3 coding DNA: TGTGCCAGCAGTGCAGGGCAGCAGTTCTTC.

This rearrangement joins TRBV20-1 to TRBJ2-3, with 12 bases lining up with TRBD2. V gave up 5 bases and J gave up 9 bases; unmatched junction bases: 15. Per the germline V gene, CDR1 is DFQATT and CDR2 is SNEGSKA (reference sequence). The CDR3 extends over 16 amino acids. The CDR3 DNA reads TGCAGTGCTTACACCGGCTCCGGGACTAGCGGGCGCACGCAGTATTTT. This gives the protein CSAYTGSGTSGRTQYF.

The chain is built from TRBV11-2 and TRBJ1-3; D gene unclear. Looked up from germline, CDR1 is SGHAT and CDR2 is FQNNGV. CDR3 length: 13 residues. The ends were cut back, 8 bases at V and 0 bases at J, with 8 bases in the middle. This CDR3 is CASSGFSGNTIYF. In DNA form, the CDR3 reads TGTGCCAGCTCGGGGTTCTCTGGAAACACCATATATTTT. The whole variable domain, filled in from reference TRBV11-2 and TRBJ1-3, reads EAGVAQSPRYKIIEKRQSVAFWCNPISGHATLYWYQQILGQGPKLLIQFQNNGVVDDSQLPKDRFSAERLKGVDSTLKIQPAKLEDSAVYLCASSGFSGNTIYFGEGSWLTVV.

This clonotype was counted a few times. CDR3 nucleotide sequence: TGTGCCAGCAGCCCTAGACAGGGTCCCTACGAGCAGTACTTC. Protein product: CASSPRQGPYEQYF. The V call is TRBV3-1, the J call TRBJ2-7, with 7 positions matching TRBD1. This CDR3 contains 14 residues. Per the germline V gene, CDR1 is LGHDT and CDR2 is YNNKEL (reference sequence). Trimming cost V 4 bases and J 2 bases; bases outside gene matches: 5.

The rearrangement uses TRBV2 and TRBJ2-7, with D possibly being TRBD2 (5 bases). V was trimmed by 3 bases and J by 3 bases, leaving 12 bases between them. The CDR3 covers 14 residues. Germline assignment: CDR1 SNHLY and CDR2 FYNNEI. This CDR3 reads CASSDSGRSYEQYF. The CDR3 DNA reads as TGTGCCAGCAGTGACAGCGGACGAAGCTACGAGCAGTACTTC.

The rearrangement uses TRBV7-9 and TRBJ2-6, with D possibly matching TRBD1 (5 bases). The CDR3 runs 16 residues. CDR1 is SEHNR and CDR2 is FQNEAQ in the germline V gene (reference sequence). The V gene lost 7 bases and the J gene lost 0 bases, with 13 bases spanning the gap. CDR3 amino acids: CASTLLGHSGANVLTF. The CDR3 DNA follows: TGTGCCAGCACCCTACTTGGACACTCTGGGGCCAACGTCCTGACTTTC.

The chain carries TRBV20-1 and TRBJ2-1; D might be TRBD1 (6 bases). Germline loops: CDR1 DFQATT, CDR2 SNEGSKA (reference sequence). The CDR3 runs to 14 residues. Trimming cost V 0 bases and J 6 bases, with 12 bases left between them. CDR3 sequence reads: CSARDQQGPNEQFF. The DNA for the CDR3 is TGCAGTGCTAGAGATCAACAGGGTCCCAATGAGCAGTTCTTC.

This clonotype was found many times. This sequence joins TRBV6-6 and TRBJ2-7; no definite D call. The CDR3 is 13 residues long. Germline CDR1 reads MNHNY; CDR2 reads SVGAGI (reference sequence). V lost 7 bases and J lost 6, with 16 bases in between. The CDR3 region has the DNA TGTGCCAGCAATACCCCGGGTACCGGCGAGCAGTACTTC. It translates to CASNTPGTGEQYF.